This TCR beta chain was found in a study of circulating CD8 cells and anti-PD-1 response in melanoma. Sorting of live CD3+CD8+TCRalphabeta+ cells by PD-1 and/or TIGIT gave four subsets. This clonotype qualifies as large. TCR libraries were prepared from approximately 15 ng of total RNA with the QIAseq Immune Repertoire TCR panel. TCRdb recomputed calls from the reads with MiXCR, one row per CDR3 protein. This table holds 450 to 700 distinct CDR3 sequences, around 5.6% found once. The junction had 7 bases not matched to a gene; V was cut back by 3 bases and J by 3 bases. CDR1 is LNHDA and CDR2 is SQIVND in the germline V gene (reference sequence). This CDR3 is 16 amino acids long.

This TCR derives from a human donor with melanoma. Here the sequenced sample was CD8+ T cells from PBMCs, taken at baseline or after one month of anti-PD-1 therapy (not recorded which). The chain employs TRBV19 and TRBJ1-2, with 10 bases aligning to TRBD1. CDR3 sequence (DNA): TGTGCCAGTAGTATGGTGGGGACAGGGGACTACTATGGCTACACCTTC. This translates into CASSMVGTGDYYGYTF. The full variable domain, rest sourced from reference TRBV19 and TRBJ1-2, is DGGITQSPKYLFRKEGQNVTLSCEQNLNHDAMYWYRQDPGQGLRLIYYSQIVNDFQKGDIAEGYSVSREKKESFPLTVTSAQKNPTAFYLCASSMVGTGDYYGYTFGSGTRLTVV.